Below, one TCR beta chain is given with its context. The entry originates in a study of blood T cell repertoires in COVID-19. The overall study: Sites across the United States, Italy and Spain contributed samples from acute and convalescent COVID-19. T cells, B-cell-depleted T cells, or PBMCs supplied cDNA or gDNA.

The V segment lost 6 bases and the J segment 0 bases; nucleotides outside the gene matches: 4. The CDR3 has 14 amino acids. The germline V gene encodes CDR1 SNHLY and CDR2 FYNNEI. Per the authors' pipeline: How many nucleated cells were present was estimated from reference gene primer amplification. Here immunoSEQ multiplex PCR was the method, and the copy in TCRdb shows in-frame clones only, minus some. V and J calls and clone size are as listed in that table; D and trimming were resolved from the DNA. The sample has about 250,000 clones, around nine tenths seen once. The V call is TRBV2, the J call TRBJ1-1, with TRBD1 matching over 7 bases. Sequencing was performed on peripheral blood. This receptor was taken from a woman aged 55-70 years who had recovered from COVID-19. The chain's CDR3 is CASRGDSMNTEAFF. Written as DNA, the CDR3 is TGTGCCAGCAGGGGGGACAGCATGAACACTGAAGCTTTCTTT.